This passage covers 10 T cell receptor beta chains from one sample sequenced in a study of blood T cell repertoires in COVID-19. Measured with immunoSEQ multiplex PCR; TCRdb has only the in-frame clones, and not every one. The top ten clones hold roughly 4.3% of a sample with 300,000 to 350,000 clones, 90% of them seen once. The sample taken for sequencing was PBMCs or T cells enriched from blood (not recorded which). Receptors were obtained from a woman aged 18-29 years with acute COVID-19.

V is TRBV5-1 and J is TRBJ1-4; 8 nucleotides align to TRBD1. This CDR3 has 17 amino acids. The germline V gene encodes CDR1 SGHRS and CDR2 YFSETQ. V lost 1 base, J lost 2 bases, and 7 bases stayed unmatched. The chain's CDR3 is CASSLRDGQGTNEKLFF. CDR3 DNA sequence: TGCGCCAGCAGCTTGCGAGACGGACAGGGCACTAATGAAAAACTGTTTTTT.

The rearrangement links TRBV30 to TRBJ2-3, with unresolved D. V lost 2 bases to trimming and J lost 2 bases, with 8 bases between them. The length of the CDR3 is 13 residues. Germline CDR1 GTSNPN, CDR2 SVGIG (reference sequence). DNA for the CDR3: TGTGCCTGGAGTTATTCCTACACAGATACGCAGTATTTT. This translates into CAWSYSYTDTQYF.

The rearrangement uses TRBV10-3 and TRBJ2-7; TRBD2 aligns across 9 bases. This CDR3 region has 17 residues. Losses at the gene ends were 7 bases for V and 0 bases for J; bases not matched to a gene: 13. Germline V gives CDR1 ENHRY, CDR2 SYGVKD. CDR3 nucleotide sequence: TGTGCCATCATCCTTTCGACTAGCGGTCCGAGCTCCTACGAGCAGTACTTC. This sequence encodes CAIILSTSGPSSYEQYF.

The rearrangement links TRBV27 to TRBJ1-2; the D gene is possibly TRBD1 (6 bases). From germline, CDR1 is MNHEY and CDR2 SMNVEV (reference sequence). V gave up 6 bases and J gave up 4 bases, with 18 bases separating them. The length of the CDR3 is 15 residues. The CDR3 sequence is CASSFSRDTIYGYTF. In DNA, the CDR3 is TGTGCCAGCAGCTTTTCCCGGGACACCATCTATGGCTACACCTTC.

CDR3 region: CASTKTSGSADTQYF. CDR3 DNA sequence: TGCGCCAGCACGAAGACTAGCGGGAGCGCAGATACGCAGTATTTT. The chain has TRBV5-1 and TRBJ2-3; 12 bases agree with TRBD2. J gave up 4 bases and V 6 bases, and 6 bases lay outside the gene matches. CDR3 length: 15 amino acids. The germline V gene has CDR1 SGHRS and CDR2 YFSETQ.

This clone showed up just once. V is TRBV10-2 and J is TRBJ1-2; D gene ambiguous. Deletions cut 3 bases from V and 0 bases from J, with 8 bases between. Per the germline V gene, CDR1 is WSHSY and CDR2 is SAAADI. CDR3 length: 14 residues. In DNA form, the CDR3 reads TGCGCCAGCAGTGAAGGCAGCGCTAACTATGGCTACACCTTC. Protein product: CASSEGSANYGYTF.

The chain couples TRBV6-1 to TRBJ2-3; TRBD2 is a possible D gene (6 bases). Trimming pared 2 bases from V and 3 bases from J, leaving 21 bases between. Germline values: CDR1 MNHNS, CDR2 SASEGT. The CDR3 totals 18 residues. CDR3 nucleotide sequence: TGTGCCAGCAGTGAACTCTGGTGGCGGGAAGGGCGGACAGATACGCAGTATTTT. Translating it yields CASSELWWREGRTDTQYF.

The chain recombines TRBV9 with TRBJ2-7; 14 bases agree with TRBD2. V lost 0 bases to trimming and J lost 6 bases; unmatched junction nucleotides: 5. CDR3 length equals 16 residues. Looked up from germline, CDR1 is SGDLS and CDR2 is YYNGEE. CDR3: CASSVDSGTSGSEQYF. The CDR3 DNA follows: TGTGCCAGCAGCGTAGATTCCGGGACTAGCGGGAGCGAGCAGTACTTC.

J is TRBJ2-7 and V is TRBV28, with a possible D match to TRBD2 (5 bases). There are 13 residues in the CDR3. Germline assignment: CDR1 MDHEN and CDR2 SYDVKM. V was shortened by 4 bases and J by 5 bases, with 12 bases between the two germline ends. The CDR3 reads CASSWVVGDEQYF. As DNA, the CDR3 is TGTGCCAGCAGTTGGGTTGTCGGGGACGAGCAGTACTTC.

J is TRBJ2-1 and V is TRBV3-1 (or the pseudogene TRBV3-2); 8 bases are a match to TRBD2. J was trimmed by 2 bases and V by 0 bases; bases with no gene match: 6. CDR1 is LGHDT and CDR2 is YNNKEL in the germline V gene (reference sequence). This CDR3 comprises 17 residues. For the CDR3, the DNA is TGTGCCAGCAGCCAAGAAAATAGCGGGACGCCCTACAATGAGCAGTTCTTC. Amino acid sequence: CASSQENSGTPYNEQFF.